The present T cell receptor beta chain was sequenced within a study of vaccination and CD4 T cells after COVID-19. Background on the study: Once diagnosed, patients had post-COVID samples drawn a median about 100 days later (range 35 to 161).

Treatment denoted: approximately 9-day PBMC culture with coronavirus spike peptide pools or control peptides (ViraFEST assay). Fresh IL-2 medium replaced half the culture medium on days 3 and 7. Note on this clonotype: The antigen is undetermined.

Whole-study results and caveats: The median proportion of reactive clones detected only post-vaccination in convalescent patients was 65% to 90%.

The Oncomine TCR Beta short-read assay sequenced DNA from cultured CD4+ T cells. The template was genomic DNA from cultured CD4+ T cells. From the PCR reads, TCRdb called clonotypes with MiXCR, one entry per CDR3 protein. The data contain around 15,000 distinct CDR3 sequences, under 40% of them singletons. CDR1 is MDHEN, CDR2 SYDVKM, per germline. V lost 6 bases, J lost 2 bases, and 10 bases lay in between. The CDR3 has 13 amino acids. The source is a human donor with COVID-19. The chain links TRBV28 to TRBJ1-2; D is uncertain. Specimen: cultured CD4+ T cells from blood. The DNA for the CDR3 is TGTGCCAGCAGGGTGACGGGGAACTATGGCTACACCTTC. Amino acid sequence: CASRVTGNYGYTF.